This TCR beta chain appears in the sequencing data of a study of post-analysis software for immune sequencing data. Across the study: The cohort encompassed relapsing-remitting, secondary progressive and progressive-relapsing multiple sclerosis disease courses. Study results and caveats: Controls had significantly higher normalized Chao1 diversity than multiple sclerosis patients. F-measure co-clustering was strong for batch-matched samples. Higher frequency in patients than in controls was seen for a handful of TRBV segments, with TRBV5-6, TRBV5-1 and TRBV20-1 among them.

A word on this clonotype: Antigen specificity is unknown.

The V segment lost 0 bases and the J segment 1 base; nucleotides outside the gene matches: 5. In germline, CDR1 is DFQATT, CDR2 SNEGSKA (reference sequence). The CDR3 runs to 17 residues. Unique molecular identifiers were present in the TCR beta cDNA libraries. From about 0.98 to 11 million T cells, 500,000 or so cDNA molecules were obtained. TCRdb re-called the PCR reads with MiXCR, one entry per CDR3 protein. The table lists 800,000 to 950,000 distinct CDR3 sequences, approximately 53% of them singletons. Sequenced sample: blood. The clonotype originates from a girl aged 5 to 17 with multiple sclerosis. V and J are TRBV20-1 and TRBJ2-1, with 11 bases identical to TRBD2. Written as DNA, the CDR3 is TGCAGTGCTAGAGATTCGTCTAGCGGGGGGTCCTACAATGAGCAGTTCTTC. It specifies CSARDSSSGGSYNEQFF.